The rows below give T cell receptor beta chains drawn from one sample of a study of cytomegalovirus exposure and HLA in healthy donors. The table came from immunoSEQ multiplex PCR; TCRdb's copy has only in-frame clones and leaves some out. This sample has roughly 120,000 clones, with around 83% found just once. The sequenced sample consisted of PBMCs. These receptors were taken from a human donor in good health. CDR3s leave out the opening cysteine and the closing phenylalanine or tryptophan.

V gene: TRBV6-1
J gene: TRBJ2-5
CDR3 protein: ASSASGRILETQY

V gene: TRBV4-2
J gene: TRBJ2-7
CDR3 protein: ASVGDYEQY

V gene: TRBV2
J gene: TRBJ1-2
CDR3 protein: ASITEWAYGYT

V gene: TRBV11-1
J gene: TRBJ2-7
CDR3 protein: ASSSFRQGALHEQY

V gene: TRBV29-1
J gene: TRBJ2-1
CDR3 protein: SDRGAGGPNEQF

V gene: TRBV18
J gene: TRBJ1-5
CDR3 protein: ASSPGQDQPQH

V gene: TRBV2
J gene: TRBJ1-2
CDR3 protein: ASRSWVTPGDYGYT

V gene: TRBV15
J gene: TRBJ1-1
CDR3 protein: ATSTSGGGDHNTEAF

V gene: TRBV6-5
J gene: TRBJ2-7
CDR3 protein: ASRRAGPTYEQY

V gene: TRBV19
J gene: TRBJ1-1
CDR3 protein: ASTSWGGMNTEAF

V gene: TRBV19
J gene: TRBJ2-3
CDR3 protein: ASSIGVTSGGRGDTQY

V gene: TRBV28
J gene: TRBJ1-2
CDR3 protein: ASIRGAGRNYGYT

V gene: TRBV7-6
J gene: TRBJ2-3
CDR3 protein: ASSFQGLDTQY

V gene: TRBV28
J gene: TRBJ2-7
CDR3 protein: ASSLGTGVTEQY

V gene: TRBV7-7
J gene: TRBJ2-5
CDR3 protein: ATSTSRLETQY

V gene: TRBV6-6
J gene: TRBJ1-5
CDR3 protein: ASSTTGSSNQPQH

V gene: TRBV27
J gene: TRBJ2-1
CDR3 protein: ASSSTTSWSYNEQF

V gene: TRBV5-4
J gene: TRBJ2-3
CDR3 protein: ASSFSGEDTQY

V gene: TRBV15
J gene: TRBJ1-2
CDR3 protein: ATSRDLTKGGGGYGYT

V gene: TRBV6-1
J gene: TRBJ1-2
CDR3 protein: ASSEGGTTGYT

V gene: TRBV5-1
J gene: TRBJ1-6
CDR3 protein: ASSSGPTGPNSPLH

V gene: TRBV21-1
J gene: TRBJ1-4
CDR3 protein: ASSQLRVEKLF

V gene: TRBV11-3
J gene: TRBJ1-2
CDR3 protein: ARHPGGHLDREVGGYT

V gene: TRBV7-9
J gene: TRBJ1-4
CDR3 protein: ASSSTGYATNEKLF

V gene: TRBV5-1
J gene: TRBJ2-3
CDR3 protein: ASSNGFSGYRSTDTQY

V gene: TRBV10-3
J gene: TRBJ1-1
CDR3 protein: AARPPVNTEAF

V gene: TRBV5-6
J gene: TRBJ2-2
CDR3 protein: ASSLGQGLF

V gene: TRBV15
J gene: TRBJ1-3
CDR3 protein: ATSRDTGSGNTIY

V gene: TRBV5-4
J gene: TRBJ2-2
CDR3 protein: ASSHYPASNTGELF

V gene: TRBV5-6
J gene: TRBJ2-4
CDR3 protein: ASGKKGGQNIQY

V gene: TRBV5-1
J gene: TRBJ2-3
CDR3 protein: ASSLDSFTDTQY

V gene: TRBV10-2
J gene: TRBJ1-5
CDR3 protein: ASSYSGVNQPQH

V gene: TRBV5-1
J gene: TRBJ1-2
CDR3 protein: ASSQDSSFDLTHLDGGYT

V gene: TRBV12-5
J gene: TRBJ1-5
CDR3 protein: ASGLPIGPQH

V gene: TRBV6-1
J gene: TRBJ1-6
CDR3 protein: ASMWGGILPLH

V gene: TRBV10-3
J gene: TRBJ2-7
CDR3 protein: AIAISVSYEQY

V gene: TRBV5-1
J gene: TRBJ1-1
CDR3 protein: ASSLERGFDEAF

V gene: TRBV9
J gene: TRBJ1-1
CDR3 protein: ASSPGQNTEAF

V gene: TRBV28
J gene: TRBJ2-7
CDR3 protein: ASGWTGDYEQY

V gene: TRBV18
J gene: TRBJ1-6
CDR3 protein: ASSAPGSYNSPLH

V gene: TRBV6-5
J gene: TRBJ1-1
CDR3 protein: ASSYFGGGVGTEAF

V gene: TRBV14
J gene: TRBJ1-5
CDR3 protein: ASSASLGPQH

V gene: TRBV7-2
J gene: TRBJ2-7
CDR3 protein: ASSLVGAPTEQY

V gene: TRBV5-1
J gene: TRBJ1-2
CDR3 protein: ASSLGQRDHGYT

V gene: TRBV6-5
J gene: TRBJ2-2
CDR3 protein: ATSLAGINTGELF

V gene: TRBV6-1
J gene: TRBJ2-1
CDR3 protein: ASSGTGGAFEQF

V gene: TRBV6-5
J gene: TRBJ2-2
CDR3 protein: ASSYSRADFTGELF

V gene: TRBV5-1
J gene: TRBJ2-3
CDR3 protein: ASSGARDRTTDTQY

V gene: TRBV5-1
J gene: TRBJ2-1
CDR3 protein: ASSLGVGAGPYNEQF